The rows below give T cell receptor beta chains drawn from one sample of a study of T cells after somatic rescue of genetic block. Measured with immunoSEQ multiplex PCR; TCRdb has only the in-frame clones, and not every one. The sample consists of 55,000 to 70,000 clones, about 90% of them appearing once. The specimen was peripheral blood mononuclear cells (PBMCs). These receptors all stem from a middle-aged man. Each CDR3 is given with its conserved first and last residue. The D gene is left open where the match is weak. Size is stated for part of the rows, as once, few or many counts, or as a class when the clone is expanded.

V	size	J	D	DNA	CDR3
TRBV7-9	NA	TRBJ2-7	TRBD1	TGTGCCAGCAGCTTACCGGACAGGACCACCTACGAGCAGTACTTC	CASSLPDRTTYEQYF
TRBV15	once	TRBJ1-5	NA	TGTGCCACCAGCAGAGAATCGGGGGCCGGTCATCAGCCCCAGCATTTT	CATSRESGAGHQPQHF
TRBV7-9	NA	TRBJ1-3	TRBD1	TGTGCCAGCAGCTTAGGGGACAGAGTTGGAAACACCATATATTTT	CASSLGDRVGNTIYF
TRBV7-2	NA	TRBJ1-1	NA	TGTGCCAGCAGCTTACAACCCTGGACAGATTTGAACACTGAAGCTTTCTTT	CASSLQPWTDLNTEAFF
TRBV7-9	NA	TRBJ2-3	TRBD2	TGTGCCAGCAGCTTAGCGAGGACTAGCGACACAGATACGCAGTATTTT	CASSLARTSDTDTQYF
TRBV7-2	NA	TRBJ2-1	NA	TGTGCCAGTTTACTGGGGTGGAATGAGCAGTTCTTC	CASLLGWNEQFF
TRBV5-1	NA	TRBJ1-2	NA	TGCGCCAGCAGCTCGACAGACTATGGCTACACCTTC	CASSSTDYGYTF
TRBV9	NA	TRBJ2-3	TRBD2	TGTGCCAGCAGCGTAGCCCCACTAGCGGGAGTTGCAGATACGCAGTATTTT	CASSVAPLAGVADTQYF
TRBV7-2	NA	TRBJ1-4	NA	TGTGCCAGCAGCTTGGGGTACGCTGAAAAACTGTTTTTT	CASSLGYAEKLFF
TRBV28	NA	TRBJ2-4	NA	TGTGCCAGCGGGGGGCTAAACATTCAGTACTTC	CASGGLNIQYF
TRBV19	NA	TRBJ2-3	TRBD1	TGTGCCAGTAGTTTCCGGGACAGCCGCACAGATACGCAGTATTTT	CASSFRDSRTDTQYF
TRBV15	NA	TRBJ2-4	TRBD1	TGTGCCACCAGCTGGACAGGGACTCTAGCCAAAAACATTCAGTACTTC	CATSWTGTLAKNIQYF
TRBV7-2	NA	TRBJ2-2	NA	TGTGCCAGCAGCCAGCAGGCGGGATTGAGCACCGGGGAGCTGTTTTTT	CASSQQAGLSTGELFF
TRBV6-5	NA	TRBJ2-1	NA	TGTGCCAGCAGCCGGGGTCCACGGAATGAGCAGTTCTTC	CASSRGPRNEQFF
TRBV19	NA	TRBJ2-4	TRBD1	TGTGCCAGTAGGAAACAGGGGGACATTCAGTACTTC	CASRKQGDIQYF
TRBV18	once	TRBJ2-7	TRBD1	TGTGCCAGCTCACCGAGACAGGGACCCTACGAGCAGTACTTC	CASSPRQGPYEQYF
TRBV9	NA	TRBJ2-7	NA	TGTGCCAGCAGTGCCGGGGTCGAGCAGTACTTC	CASSAGVEQYF
TRBV9	NA	TRBJ1-3	NA	TGTGCCAGCAGCGTAGCCGACGGGACGCACGGACACGGAAACACCATATATTTT	CASSVADGTHGHGNTIYF
TRBV27	NA	TRBJ2-3	TRBD2	TGTGCCAGCAGTTCAACTAGCGGGAGGACAGATACGCAGTATTTT	CASSSTSGRTDTQYF
TRBV7-2	NA	TRBJ1-2	TRBD1	TGTGCCAGCAGCCCTAGACAGGGCTATGGCTACACCTTC	CASSPRQGYGYTF
TRBV4-2	NA	TRBJ2-1	NA	TGTGCCAGCAGCCAAGATAAAGACTACAATGAGCAGTTCTTC	CASSQDKDYNEQFF
TRBV13	NA	TRBJ2-4	NA	TGTGCCAGCAGCCCTCCAGGGCAGGGTGGGCACATTCAGTACTTC	CASSPPGQGGHIQYF